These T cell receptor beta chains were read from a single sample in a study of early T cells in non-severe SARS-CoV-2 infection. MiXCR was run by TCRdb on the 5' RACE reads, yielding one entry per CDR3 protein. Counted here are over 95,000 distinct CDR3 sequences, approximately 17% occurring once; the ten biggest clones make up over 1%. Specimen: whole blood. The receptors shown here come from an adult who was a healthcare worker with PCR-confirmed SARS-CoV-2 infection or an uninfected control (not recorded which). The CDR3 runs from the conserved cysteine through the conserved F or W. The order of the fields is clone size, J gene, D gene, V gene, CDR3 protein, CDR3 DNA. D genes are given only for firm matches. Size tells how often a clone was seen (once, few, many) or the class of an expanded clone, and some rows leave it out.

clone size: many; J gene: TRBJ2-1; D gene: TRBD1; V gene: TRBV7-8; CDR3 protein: CASSVDRGNEQFF; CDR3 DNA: TGTGCCAGCAGCGTCGACAGGGGCAATGAGCAGTTCTTC
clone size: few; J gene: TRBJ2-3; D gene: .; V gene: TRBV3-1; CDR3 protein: CASSQGNQGGTQYF; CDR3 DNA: TGTGCCAGCAGCCAAGGGAATCAGGGTGGGACGCAGTATTTT
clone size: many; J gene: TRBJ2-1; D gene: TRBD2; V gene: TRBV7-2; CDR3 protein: CASSLGLGLAGGEQFF; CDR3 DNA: TGTGCCAGCAGCTTAGGGCTGGGACTAGCGGGAGGAGAGCAGTTCTTC
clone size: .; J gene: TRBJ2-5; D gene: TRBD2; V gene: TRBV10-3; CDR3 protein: CAIRQTSGSETQYF; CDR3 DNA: TGTGCCATCCGGCAGACTAGCGGGAGTGAGACCCAGTACTTC
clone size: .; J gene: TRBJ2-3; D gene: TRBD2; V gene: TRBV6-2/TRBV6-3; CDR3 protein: CASSYRSGGPQYF; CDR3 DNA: TGTGCCAGCAGCTACCGAAGCGGGGGGCCCCAGTATTTT
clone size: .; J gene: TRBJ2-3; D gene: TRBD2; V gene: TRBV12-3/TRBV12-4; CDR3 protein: CASSFPSGAILDTQYF; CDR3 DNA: TGTGCCAGCAGTTTTCCTAGCGGGGCCATTCTGGATACGCAGTATTTT
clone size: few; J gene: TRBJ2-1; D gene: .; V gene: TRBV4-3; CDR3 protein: CASSQAISNEQFF; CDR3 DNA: TGCGCCAGCAGCCAAGCAATTTCGAATGAGCAGTTCTTC
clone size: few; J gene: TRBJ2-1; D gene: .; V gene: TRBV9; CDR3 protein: CASSVTTSSYNEQFF; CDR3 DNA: TGTGCCAGCAGCGTTACCACAAGCTCCTACAATGAGCAGTTCTTC
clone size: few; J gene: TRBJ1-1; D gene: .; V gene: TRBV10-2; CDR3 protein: CASSGLLGSPNTEAFF; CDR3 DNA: TGCGCCAGCAGTGGCCTTCTGGGCAGTCCGAACACTGAAGCTTTCTTT
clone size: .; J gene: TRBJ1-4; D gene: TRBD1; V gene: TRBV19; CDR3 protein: CASSNRGGKEKLFF; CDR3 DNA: TGTGCCAGTAGTAACAGGGGTGGTAAGGAAAAACTGTTTTTT
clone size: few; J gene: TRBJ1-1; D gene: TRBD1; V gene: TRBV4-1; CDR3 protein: CASSQVLNRGEAFF; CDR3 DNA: TGCGCCAGCAGCCAAGTCCTCAACAGGGGCGAAGCTTTCTTT
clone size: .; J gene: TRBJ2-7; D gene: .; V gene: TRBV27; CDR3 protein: CASSLLGGDYEQYF; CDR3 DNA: TGTGCCAGCAGTTTATTGGGCGGAGACTACGAGCAGTACTTC
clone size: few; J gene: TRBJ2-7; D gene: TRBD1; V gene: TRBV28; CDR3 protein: CASSTGGSSYEQYF; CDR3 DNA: TGTGCCAGCAGCACAGGGGGCTCCTCCTACGAGCAGTACTTC
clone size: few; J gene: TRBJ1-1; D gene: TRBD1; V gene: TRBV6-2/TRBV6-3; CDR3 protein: CASSYGQGGTEAFF; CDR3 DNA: TGTGCCAGCAGTTACGGACAGGGGGGGACTGAAGCTTTCTTT
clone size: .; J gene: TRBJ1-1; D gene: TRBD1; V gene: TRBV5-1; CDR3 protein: CASSSFTGGAGTEAFF; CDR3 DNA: TGCGCCAGCAGCTCCTTCACAGGGGGCGCGGGAACTGAAGCTTTCTTT
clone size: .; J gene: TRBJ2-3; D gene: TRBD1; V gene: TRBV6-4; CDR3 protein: CASSEQGIVTQYF; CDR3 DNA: TGTGCCAGCAGTGAACAGGGGATAGTTACGCAGTATTTT
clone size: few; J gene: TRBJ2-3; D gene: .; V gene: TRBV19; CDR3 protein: CASTSDTDTQYF; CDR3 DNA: TGTGCCAGTACCTCCGACACAGATACGCAGTATTTT
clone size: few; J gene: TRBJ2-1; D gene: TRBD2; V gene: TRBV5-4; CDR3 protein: CASSLSLGAGTYNEQFF; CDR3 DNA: TGTGCCAGCAGCCTCTCCCTGGGAGCGGGAACCTACAATGAGCAGTTCTTC
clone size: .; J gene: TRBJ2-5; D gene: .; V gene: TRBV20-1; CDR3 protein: CSARDWETQYF; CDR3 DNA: TGCAGTGCTAGAGATTGGGAGACCCAGTACTTC
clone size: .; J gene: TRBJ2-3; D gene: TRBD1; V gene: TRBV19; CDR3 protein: CASWTGTGSTDTQYF; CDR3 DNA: TGTGCCAGTTGGACTGGGACAGGGTCCACAGATACGCAGTATTTT
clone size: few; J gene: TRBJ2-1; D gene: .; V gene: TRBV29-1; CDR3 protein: CSVEEGVPEQFF; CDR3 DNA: TGCAGCGTTGAGGAAGGGGTTCCTGAGCAGTTCTTC
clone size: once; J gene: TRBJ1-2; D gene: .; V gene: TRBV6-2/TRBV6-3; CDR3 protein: CASSYREGHTSNYGYTF; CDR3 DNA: TGTGCCAGCAGTTACAGGGAGGGTCACACTTCAAACTATGGCTACACCTTC
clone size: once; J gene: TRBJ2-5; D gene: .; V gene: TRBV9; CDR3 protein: CASSVGAGAKETQYF; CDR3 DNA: TGTGCCAGCAGCGTAGGGGCGGGGGCTAAAGAGACCCAGTACTTC
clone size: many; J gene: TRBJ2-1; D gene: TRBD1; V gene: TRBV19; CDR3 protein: CASQGARGEQFF; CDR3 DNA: TGTGCTTCCCAGGGGGCGAGAGGTGAGCAGTTCTTC
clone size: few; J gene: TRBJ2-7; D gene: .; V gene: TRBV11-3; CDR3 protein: CASSLDPSKGTDYEQYF; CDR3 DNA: TGTGCCAGCAGCTTAGATCCGTCAAAAGGGACGGACTACGAGCAGTACTTC
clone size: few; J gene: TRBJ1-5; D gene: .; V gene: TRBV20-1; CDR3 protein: CSARVPGTINQPQHF; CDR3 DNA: TGCAGTGCTAGAGTCCCAGGGACAATCAATCAGCCCCAGCATTTT
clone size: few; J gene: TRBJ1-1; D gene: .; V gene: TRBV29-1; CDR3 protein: CSVPPSGPGITEAFF; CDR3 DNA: TGCAGCGTTCCGCCCTCAGGGCCAGGGATCACTGAAGCTTTCTTT
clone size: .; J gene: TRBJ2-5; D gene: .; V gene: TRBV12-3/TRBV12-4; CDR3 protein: CASRSRDASETQYF; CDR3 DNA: TGTGCCAGCAGGTCCCGGGACGCTTCAGAGACCCAGTACTTC
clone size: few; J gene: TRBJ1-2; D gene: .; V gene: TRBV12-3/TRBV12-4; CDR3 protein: CASSSSVWGYTF; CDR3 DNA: TGTGCCAGCAGTTCTTCCGTCTGGGGCTACACCTTC
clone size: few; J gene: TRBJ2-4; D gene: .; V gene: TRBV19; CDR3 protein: CASSIDRPGPSIQYF; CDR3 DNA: TGTGCCAGTAGTATAGATAGGCCCGGCCCTTCCATTCAGTACTTC
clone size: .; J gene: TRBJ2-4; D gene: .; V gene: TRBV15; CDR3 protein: CATSYEAKNIQHF; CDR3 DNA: TGTGCCACCAGTTACGAGGCCAAAAACATTCAGCACTTC
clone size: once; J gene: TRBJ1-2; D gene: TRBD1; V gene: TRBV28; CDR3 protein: CASSARTGMDGYTF; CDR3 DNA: TGTGCCAGCAGTGCCCGGACAGGGATGGATGGCTACACCTTC
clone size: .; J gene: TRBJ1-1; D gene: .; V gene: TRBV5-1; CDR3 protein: CASSLEGRSSEAFF; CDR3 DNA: TGCGCCAGCAGCTTGGAAGGCAGATCCTCTGAAGCTTTCTTT
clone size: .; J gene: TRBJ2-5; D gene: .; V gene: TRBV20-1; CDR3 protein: CSAREGRVRLETQYF; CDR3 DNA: TGCAGTGCTAGAGAGGGTAGGGTGCGACTTGAGACCCAGTACTTC
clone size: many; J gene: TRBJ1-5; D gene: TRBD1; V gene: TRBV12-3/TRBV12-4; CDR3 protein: CASSPDRENQPQHF; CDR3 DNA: TGTGCCAGCAGTCCGGACAGGGAAAATCAGCCCCAGCATTTT
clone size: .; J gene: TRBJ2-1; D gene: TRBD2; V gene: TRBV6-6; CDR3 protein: CASSYGLAGSNEQFF; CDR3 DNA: TGTGCCAGCAGTTATGGACTAGCGGGGAGCAATGAGCAGTTCTTC
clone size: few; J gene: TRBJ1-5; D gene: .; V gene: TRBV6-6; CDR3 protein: CASSLSGLNQPQHF; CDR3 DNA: TGTGCCAGCAGTTTATCAGGGCTCAATCAGCCCCAGCATTTT
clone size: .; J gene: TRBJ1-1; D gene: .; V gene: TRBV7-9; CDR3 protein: CASMGLNTEAFF; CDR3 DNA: TGTGCCAGCATGGGCCTGAACACTGAAGCTTTCTTT
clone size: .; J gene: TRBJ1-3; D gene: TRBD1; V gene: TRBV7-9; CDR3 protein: CASSLQGVTGNTIYF; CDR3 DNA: TGTGCCAGCAGCTTACAGGGGGTGACTGGAAACACCATATATTTT
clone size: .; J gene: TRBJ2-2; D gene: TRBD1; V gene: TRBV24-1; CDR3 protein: CVTSEPPGQGSNTGELFF; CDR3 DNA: TGTGTCACCAGTGAACCACCGGGACAGGGGTCAAACACCGGGGAGCTGTTTTTT
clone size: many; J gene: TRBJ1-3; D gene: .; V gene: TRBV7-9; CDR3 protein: CASRALSSGNTIYF; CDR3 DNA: TGTGCCAGCAGGGCTCTGAGCTCTGGAAACACCATATATTTT
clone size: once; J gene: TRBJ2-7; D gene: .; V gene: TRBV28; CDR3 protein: CASSSRWNEQYF; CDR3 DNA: TGTGCCAGCAGTTCGCGCTGGAACGAGCAGTACTTC
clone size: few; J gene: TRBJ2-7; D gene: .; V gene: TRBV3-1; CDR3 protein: CASSQTPLGVREQYF; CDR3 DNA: TGTGCCAGCAGCCAAACCCCTCTGGGGGTACGCGAGCAGTACTTC
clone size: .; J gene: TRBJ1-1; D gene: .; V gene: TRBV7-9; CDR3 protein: CASSFGQNEAFF; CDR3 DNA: TGTGCCAGCAGCTTCGGACAGAATGAAGCTTTCTTT
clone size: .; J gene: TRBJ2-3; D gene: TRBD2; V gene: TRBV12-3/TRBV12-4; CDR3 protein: CASSFILSGRSGGDTQYF; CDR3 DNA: TGTGCCAGCAGTTTTATTCTCAGCGGGAGGTCAGGTGGAGATACGCAGTATTTT
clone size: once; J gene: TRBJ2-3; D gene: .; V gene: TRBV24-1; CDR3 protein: CATSDLEGPGDTQYF; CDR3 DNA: TGTGCCACCAGTGATTTAGAGGGACCGGGGGATACGCAGTATTTT
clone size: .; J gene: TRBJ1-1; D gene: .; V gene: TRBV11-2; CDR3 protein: CASSSGYREEAFF; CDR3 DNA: TGTGCCAGCAGCTCTGGGTACAGGGAGGAAGCTTTCTTT
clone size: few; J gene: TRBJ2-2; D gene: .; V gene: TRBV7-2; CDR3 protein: CASSFGGGNTGELFF; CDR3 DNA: TGTGCCAGCAGCTTCGGGGGCGGGAACACCGGGGAGCTGTTTTTT
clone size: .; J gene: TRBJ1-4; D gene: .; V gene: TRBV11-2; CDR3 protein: CASSRTGGNEKLFF; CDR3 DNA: TGTGCCAGCAGCCGTACAGGTGGGAATGAAAAACTGTTTTTT
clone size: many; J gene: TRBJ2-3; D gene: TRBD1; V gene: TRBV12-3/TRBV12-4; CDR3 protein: CASTFRGRTDTQYF; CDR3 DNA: TGTGCCAGCACCTTCAGGGGGCGCACAGATACGCAGTATTTT
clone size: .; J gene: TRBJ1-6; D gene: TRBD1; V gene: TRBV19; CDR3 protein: CATLGTAENSPLHF; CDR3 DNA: TGTGCCACCCTAGGGACAGCGGAGAATTCACCCCTCCACTTT
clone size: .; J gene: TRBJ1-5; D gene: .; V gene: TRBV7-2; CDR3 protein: CASSFEGLQPQHF; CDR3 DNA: TGTGCCAGCAGCTTTGAGGGTTTGCAGCCCCAGCATTTT
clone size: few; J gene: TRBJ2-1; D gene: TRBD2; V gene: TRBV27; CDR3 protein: CASSFLSGREANEQFF; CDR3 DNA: TGTGCCAGCAGTTTTCTAAGCGGGAGGGAAGCCAATGAGCAGTTCTTC
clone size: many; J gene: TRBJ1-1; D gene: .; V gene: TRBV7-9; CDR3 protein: CASTLGLSNTEAFF; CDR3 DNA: TGTGCCAGCACCTTGGGCCTGAGTAACACTGAAGCTTTCTTT
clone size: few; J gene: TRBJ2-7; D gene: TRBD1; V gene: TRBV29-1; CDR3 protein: CSVEPPGTGMGEQYF; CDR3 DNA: TGCAGCGTCGAACCACCCGGGACAGGGATGGGCGAGCAGTACTTC